These T cell receptor beta chains were read from a single sample in a study of CD8+CD57+ T cells in acquired aplastic anemia. TCRdb analysed the reads with MiXCR anew, one entry per CDR3 protein. The table lists some 210,000 distinct CDR3 sequences, 60% to 65% of them singletons, with around 28% in the top ten. Sequencing was done on a sample of sorted CD4+, CD8+, or CD8+CD57+ T cells (not recorded which) from PBMCs. The receptors come from a human donor in good health. Each CDR3 is given with its conserved first and last residue. Fields, in order: J gene, D gene, CDR3 length, clone size, V gene, CDR3 protein, CDR3 DNA. A D gene is named only where the DNA matches it firmly. Part of the rows lack a size; the others show once, few, many or a class for expanded clones.

TRBJ2-3 | NA | 8 | NA | TRBV2 | CASSDQGF | TGTGCCAGCAGTGACCAGGGGTTT
TRBJ2-7 | NA | 16 | NA | TRBV15 | CATSRGVGRSPDEQYF | TGTGCCACCAGCAGGGGTGTGGGACGCTCTCCGGACGAGCAGTACTTC
TRBJ2-3 | NA | 12 | NA | TRBV12-3/TRBV12-4 | CASSGHLDTQYF | TGTGCCAGCAGTGGACACTTAGATACGCAGTATTTT
TRBJ2-3 | NA | 15 | NA | TRBV19 | CASIGHGSRPDTQYF | TGTGCCAGTATCGGGCACGGCTCTCGTCCAGATACGCAGTATTTT
TRBJ2-7 | NA | 15 | NA | TRBV20-1 | CSASSLAGASYEQYF | TGCAGTGCCAGTAGTCTGGCAGGGGCGTCCTACGAGCAGTACTTC
TRBJ2-7 | NA | 15 | NA | TRBV4-1 | CASSHTAGLRYEQYF | TGCGCCAGCAGCCATACGGCGGGACTTCGCTACGAGCAGTACTTC
TRBJ2-7 | TRBD2 | 15 | NA | TRBV20-1 | CSARLTEGGAHEQYF | TGCAGTGCTAGACTCACGGAGGGAGGGGCCCACGAGCAGTACTTC
TRBJ1-1 | NA | 13 | NA | TRBV27 | CASSLVLNTGAFF | TGTGCCAGCAGTTTAGTTCTGAACACTGGAGCTTTCTTT
TRBJ1-4 | TRBD1 | 14 | few | TRBV7-8 | CASSLGTANEKLFF | TGTGCCAGCAGCTTGGGGACAGCTAATGAAAAACTGTTTTTT
TRBJ2-1 | NA | 13 | NA | TRBV9 | CASSEGEGNEQFF | TGTGCCAGCAGCGAGGGGGAGGGCAATGAGCAGTTCTTC
TRBJ2-7 | NA | 15 | NA | TRBV7-8 | CASSLALGRNYEQYF | TGTGCCAGCAGCTTAGCGCTAGGCAGAAACTACGAGCAGTACTTC
TRBJ2-7 | NA | 12 | NA | TRBV7-6 | CASSYTGGEQYF | TGTGCCAGCAGCTACACCGGCGGCGAGCAGTACTTC
TRBJ1-5 | NA | 13 | NA | TRBV10-2 | CASSESLGQPQHF | TGCGCCAGCAGTGAGTCGTTGGGGCAGCCCCAGCATTTT
TRBJ2-7 | TRBD1 | 11 | NA | TRBV29-1 | CSVDAGQGVYF | TGCAGCGTTGATGCGGGACAGGGGGTATACTTC
TRBJ1-6 | NA | 13 | NA | TRBV7-8 | CASSHGADSPLHF | TGTGCCAGCAGCCATGGAGCGGACTCACCCCTCCACTTT
TRBJ2-1 | NA | 15 | many | TRBV5-8 | CASSPRASRYNEQFF | TGTGCCAGCAGCCCGCGCGCTAGCCGGTACAATGAGCAGTTCTTC
TRBJ1-6 | NA | 15 | NA | TRBV7-2 | CASSLDAQTNSPLHF | TGTGCCAGTAGCTTAGACGCACAGACAAATTCACCCCTCCACTTT
TRBJ2-7 | TRBD2 | 13 | NA | TRBV7-2 | CASRISGTYEQYF | TGTGCCAGCAGGATCAGCGGGACCTACGAGCAGTACTTC
TRBJ1-2 | NA | 14 | NA | TRBV6-5 | CASTREAGARGYTF | TGTGCCAGCACCCGGGAGGCGGGGGCGCGTGGCTACACCTTC
TRBJ1-2 | NA | 17 | NA | TRBV9 | CASSVAKQMNPNYGYTF | TGTGCCAGCAGCGTAGCTAAACAGATGAACCCCAACTATGGCTACACCTTC
TRBJ2-1 | NA | 15 | many | TRBV6-2/TRBV6-3 | CASDETGGSSNEQFF | TGTGCCAGCGATGAGACGGGGGGCAGTAGCAATGAGCAGTTCTTC
TRBJ2-7 | NA | 17 | few | TRBV27 | CASSLWVGQGGGYEQYF | TGTGCCAGCAGTTTATGGGTGGGGCAGGGAGGGGGCTACGAGCAGTACTTC